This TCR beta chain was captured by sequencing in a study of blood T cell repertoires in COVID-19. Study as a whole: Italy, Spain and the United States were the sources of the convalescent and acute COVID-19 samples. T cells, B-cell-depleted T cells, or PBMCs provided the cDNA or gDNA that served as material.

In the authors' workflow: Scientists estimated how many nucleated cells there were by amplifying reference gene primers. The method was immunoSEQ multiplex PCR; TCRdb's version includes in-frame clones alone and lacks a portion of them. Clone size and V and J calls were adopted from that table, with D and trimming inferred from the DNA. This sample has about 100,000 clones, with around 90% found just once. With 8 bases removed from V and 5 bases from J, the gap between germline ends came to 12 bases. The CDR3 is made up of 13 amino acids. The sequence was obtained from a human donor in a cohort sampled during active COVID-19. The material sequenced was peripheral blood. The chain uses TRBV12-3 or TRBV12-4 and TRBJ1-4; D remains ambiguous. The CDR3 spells CASLSQANEKLFF. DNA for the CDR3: TGTGCCAGCCTTTCCCAGGCCAATGAAAAACTGTTTTTT.